A selection of T cell receptor beta chains follows, all from one sample in a study of T cells in Graves' hyperthyroidism and ophthalmopathy. One entry per CDR3 protein results from TCRdb running MiXCR on the multiplex PCR reads. The repertoire has roughly 630,000 distinct CDR3 sequences, approximately 15% of them found once; the top ten carry under 7.5%. The sequencing input was blood. The origin of the receptors is a woman under 40 with Graves' hyperthyroidism. Each CDR3 is given with its conserved first and last residue. The D gene is left open where the match is weak. Size is omitted from some rows. Given values are once, few, many or a class for expanded clones.

V gene	D gene	clone size	J gene	CDR3 protein	CDR3 DNA
TRBV7-9	-	few	TRBJ1-2	CASEEGGSNYGYTF	TGTGCCAGCGAGGAGGGCGGTTCAAACTATGGCTACACCTTC
TRBV5-1	-	many	TRBJ2-3	CASSLKGARSTDTQYF	TGCGCCAGCAGCTTGAAGGGAGCTAGGAGCACAGATACGCAGTATTTT
TRBV7-9	-	many	TRBJ2-7	CASSLAASSYEQYF	TGTGCCAGCAGCTTGGCAGCGAGCTCCTACGAGCAGTACTTC
TRBV3-1	-	many	TRBJ1-2	CASSQDLTSASGYTF	TGTGCCAGCAGCCAAGATCTCACCTCGGCGAGCGGCTACACCTTC
TRBV11-2	TRBD2	many	TRBJ2-5	CASSSLFMLAGGPKTQYF	TGTGCCAGCAGCTCACTCTTTATGTTAGCGGGAGGGCCGAAGACCCAGTACTTC
TRBV20-1	TRBD2	many	TRBJ2-3	CSAIAGGGRDTQYF	TGCAGTGCTATAGCGGGTGGTGGTAGAGATACGCAGTATTTT
TRBV15	TRBD2	once	TRBJ2-1	CATSTRTSGRALNEQFF	TGTGCCACCAGCACCAGGACTAGCGGGAGGGCCCTAAATGAGCAGTTCTTC
TRBV11-2	-	many	TRBJ2-2	CASKPGLRAGELFF	TGTGCCAGCAAACCGGGCCTCCGGGCCGGGGAGCTGTTTTTT
TRBV24-1	-	many	TRBJ2-2	CATTEATTYTGELFF	TGTGCCACCACCGAAGCGACTACCTACACCGGGGAGCTGTTTTTT
TRBV7-3	TRBD2	many	TRBJ2-1	CASSSTVTSGRALGDNEQFF	TGTGCCAGCAGCTCCACGGTGACTAGCGGGAGGGCCCTAGGGGACAATGAGCAGTTCTTC
TRBV20-1	TRBD2	many	TRBJ2-7	CSARVASGRVSSSYEQYF	TGCAGTGCTAGAGTAGCTAGCGGGAGAGTTTCGTCCTCCTACGAGCAGTACTTC
TRBV24-1	TRBD2	many	TRBJ2-1	CATSDTGTGTSGHNEQFF	TGTGCCACCAGTGATACAGGTACCGGGACTAGCGGGCACAATGAGCAGTTCTTC
TRBV12-5	TRBD2	many	TRBJ2-3	CASGLSAGAPLDTQYF	TGTGCTAGTGGTTTATCGGCGGGAGCCCCCTTGGATACGCAGTATTTT
TRBV10-3	TRBD1	few	TRBJ1-5	CATTRGQNQPQHF	TGTGCCACCACACGGGGACAGAATCAGCCCCAGCATTTT
TRBV10-2	TRBD1	many	TRBJ2-3	CATIRDRGSTDTQYF	TGCGCCACTATCCGGGACAGGGGAAGCACAGATACGCAGTATTTT
TRBV7-2	TRBD2	many	TRBJ2-1	CASSLVSGRAMNEQFF	TGTGCCAGCAGCTTAGTTAGCGGGAGGGCCATGAATGAGCAGTTCTTC
TRBV30	TRBD2	-	TRBJ2-3	CACATSGATDTQYF	TGTGCCTGCGCCACTAGCGGTGCCACAGATACGCAGTATTTT
TRBV20-1	-	many	TRBJ2-3	CSARPLASLTDTQYF	TGCAGTGCTAGACCGCTAGCGTCCCTCACAGATACGCAGTATTTT
TRBV30	-	many	TRBJ2-2	CAWSHGQNTGELFF	TGTGCCTGGAGTCACGGGCAGAACACCGGGGAGCTGTTTTTT
TRBV10-3	-	many	TRBJ1-1	CAISEGVQNTEAFF	TGTGCCATCAGTGAGGGGGTGCAGAACACTGAAGCTTTCTTT
TRBV7-9	TRBD1	few	TRBJ2-7	CASSYYRGFGEQYF	TGTGCCAGCAGTTACTACAGGGGTTTTGGCGAGCAGTACTTC
TRBV12-3/TRBV12-4	-	-	TRBJ2-3	CASSFGGIHQYF	TGTGCCAGCAGTTTTGGGGGCATACACCAGTATTTT
TRBV4-3	-	few	TRBJ1-1	CASSQDRTFEAFF	TGCGCCAGCAGCCAAGATAGAACCTTTGAAGCTTTCTTT
TRBV10-3	-	-	TRBJ2-3	CAISESGINTDTQYF	TGTGCCATCAGTGAATCTGGGATAAACACAGATACGCAGTATTTT